The clone carrying this T cell receptor beta chain was seen more than once but under ten times. The antigen remains undetermined. TCR cDNA, made by 5'RACE template switching, carried an added universal primer site and UMIs. TCRdb called the 5' RACE reads again in MiXCR, with one record for every CDR3 protein. Of roughly 250,000 distinct CDR3 sequences listed, 13% are singletons. The V and J ends lost 0 bases and 7 bases respectively, with 10 bases between them. The CDR3 loop spans 14 amino acids. The germline V gene encodes CDR1 SGHAT and CDR2 FQNNGV. The sample is drawn from a study of T cells after yellow fever vaccination. Study findings and constraints: Weaker overall, the secondary response nonetheless peaked faster (day 5 versus 15).

Material: CD4+ T cells sorted from PBMCs, obtained 45 days after the yellow fever booster vaccination. This TCR derives from a man in his thirties or forties who received the YFV17D yellow fever vaccine. The V and J genes are TRBV11-2 and TRBJ2-4, with D perhaps TRBD2 (5 bases). For the CDR3, the DNA is TGTGCCAGCAGCTTAGAGAGACTACCGAACATTCAGTACTTC. It yields the protein CASSLERLPNIQYF. The full variable domain, completed using reference TRBV11-2 and TRBJ2-4, is EAGVAQSPRYKIIEKRQSVAFWCNPISGHATLYWYQQILGQGPKLLIQFQNNGVVDDSQLPKDRFSAERLKGVDSTLKIQPAKLEDSAVYLCASSLERLPNIQYFGAGTRLSVL.